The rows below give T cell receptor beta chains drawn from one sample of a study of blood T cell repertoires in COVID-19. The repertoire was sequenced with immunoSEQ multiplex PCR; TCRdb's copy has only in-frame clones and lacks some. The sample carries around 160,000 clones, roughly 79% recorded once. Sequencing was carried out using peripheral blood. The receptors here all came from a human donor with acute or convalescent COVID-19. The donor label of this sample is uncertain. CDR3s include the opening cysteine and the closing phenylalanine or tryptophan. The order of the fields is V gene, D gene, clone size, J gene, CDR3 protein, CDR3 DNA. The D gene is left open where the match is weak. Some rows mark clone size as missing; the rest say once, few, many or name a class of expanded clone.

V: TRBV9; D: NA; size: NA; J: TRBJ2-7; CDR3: CASSGSSAYEQYF; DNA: TGTGCCAGCAGCGGGTCTTCAGCCTACGAGCAGTACTTC
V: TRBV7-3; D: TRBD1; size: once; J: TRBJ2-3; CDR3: CASSSQLTGKNTQYF; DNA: TGTGCCAGCAGCTCTCAACTGACAGGGAAGAATACGCAGTATTTT
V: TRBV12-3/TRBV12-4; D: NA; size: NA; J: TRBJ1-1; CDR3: CASSFTGGTEAFF; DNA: TGTGCCAGCAGTTTCACAGGCGGCACTGAAGCTTTCTTT
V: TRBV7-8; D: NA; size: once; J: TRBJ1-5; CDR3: CASTTEGNQPQHF; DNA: TGTGCCAGCACCACTGAGGGCAATCAGCCCCAGCATTTT
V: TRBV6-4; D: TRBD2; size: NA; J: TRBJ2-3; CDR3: CASSEKAGGRGDTQYF; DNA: TGTGCCAGCAGTGAAAAAGCGGGGGGGCGCGGAGATACGCAGTATTTT
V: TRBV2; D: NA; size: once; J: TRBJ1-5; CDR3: CASSPTGSGNQPQHF; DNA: TGTGCCAGCAGTCCAACAGGGTCTGGCAATCAGCCCCAGCATTTT
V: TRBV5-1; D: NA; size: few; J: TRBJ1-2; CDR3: CASSKAPQGSHSYGYTF; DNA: TGCGCCAGCAGCAAAGCACCGCAGGGTTCCCATTCCTATGGCTACACCTTC
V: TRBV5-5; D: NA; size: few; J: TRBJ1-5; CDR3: CASSLGVGAQPQHF; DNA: TGTGCCAGCAGCTTGGGTGTAGGAGCTCAGCCCCAGCATTTT
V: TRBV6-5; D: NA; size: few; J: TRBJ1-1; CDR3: CASSWGGEGTEAFF; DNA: TGTGCCAGCAGTTGGGGGGGCGAGGGCACTGAAGCTTTCTTT
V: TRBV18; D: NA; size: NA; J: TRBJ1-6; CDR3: CASSPVEGGAGNSPLHF; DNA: TGTGCCAGCTCACCAGTCGAGGGAGGAGCTGGGAATTCACCCCTCCACTTT
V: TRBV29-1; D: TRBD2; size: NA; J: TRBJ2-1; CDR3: CSVEGSSGGVYNEQFF; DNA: TGCAGCGTTGAAGGGTCTAGCGGGGGGGTTTATAATGAGCAGTTCTTC
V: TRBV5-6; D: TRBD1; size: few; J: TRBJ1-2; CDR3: CASSPPGTGVYGYTF; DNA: TGTGCCAGCAGCCCGCCGGGGACAGGGGTATATGGCTACACCTTC
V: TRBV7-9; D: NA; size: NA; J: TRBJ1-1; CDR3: CASRDEGNTEAFF; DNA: TGTGCCAGCAGAGATGAGGGGAACACTGAAGCTTTCTTT
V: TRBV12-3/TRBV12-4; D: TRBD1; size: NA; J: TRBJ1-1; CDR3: CASNLWDRGPGFF; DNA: TGTGCCAGCAACCTATGGGACAGGGGGCCCGGTTTCTTT
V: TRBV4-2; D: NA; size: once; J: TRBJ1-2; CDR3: CASSQDFRTVYYGYTF; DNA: TGTGCCAGCAGCCAAGATTTTCGGACAGTATACTATGGCTACACCTTC
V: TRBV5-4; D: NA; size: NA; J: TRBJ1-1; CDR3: CASSFPRAGRDTEAFF; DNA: TGTGCCAGCAGCTTCCCCAGGGCAGGGAGGGACACTGAAGCTTTCTTT
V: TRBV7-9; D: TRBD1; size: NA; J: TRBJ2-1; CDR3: CASSPHNNRDRGRNEQFF; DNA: TGTGCCAGCAGCCCACACAATAACCGGGACAGGGGGCGCAATGAGCAGTTCTTC
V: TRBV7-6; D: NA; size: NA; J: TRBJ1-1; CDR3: CASSAGPDKTEAFF; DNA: TGTGCCAGCAGCGCAGGACCGGACAAGACTGAAGCTTTCTTT
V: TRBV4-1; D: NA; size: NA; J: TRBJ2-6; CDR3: CASSQEDSFSGANVLTF; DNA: TGCGCCAGCAGCCAGGAGGACAGCTTCTCTGGGGCCAACGTCCTGACTTTC